The subject of this entry is one T cell receptor (beta chain). The germline V gene has CDR1 SGDLS and CDR2 YYNGEE. The CDR3 sequence is 15 residues long. With V trimmed by 4 bases and J by 3 bases, 5 bases remained unmatched. The sample's treatment: some 20 received Ad26.COV2.S at low or high dose, single or two shots; 5 received placebo; per-sample allocation not given. Repertoires come from day 63 after the first vaccine or placebo injection. Sequencing used immunoSEQ multiplex PCR; TCRdb keeps in-frame clones, though not all of them. The table includes 400,000 to 500,000 clones, approximately 87% detected once. This entry belongs to a study of Ad26.COV2.S vaccination and SARS-CoV-2 variants.

The TCR was taken from a person between 18 and 60 years old who received the Ad26.COV2.S COVID-19 vaccine or a placebo. The chain uses TRBV9 and TRBJ2-3; 10 bases are shared with TRBD2. The material was peripheral blood, obtained in a trial of Ad26.COV2.S vaccine versus placebo. CDR3 amino acids: CASSLSGGATDTQYF. In DNA form, the CDR3 reads TGTGCCAGCAGCCTCAGCGGGGGGGCAACAGATACGCAGTATTTT. The whole variable domain, filled in from reference TRBV9 and TRBJ2-3, reads DSGVTQTPKHLITATGQRVTLRCSPRSGDLSVYWYQQSLDQGLQFLIQYYNGEERAKGNILERFSAQQFPDLHSELNLSSLELGDSALYFCASSLSGGATDTQYFGPGTRLTVL.